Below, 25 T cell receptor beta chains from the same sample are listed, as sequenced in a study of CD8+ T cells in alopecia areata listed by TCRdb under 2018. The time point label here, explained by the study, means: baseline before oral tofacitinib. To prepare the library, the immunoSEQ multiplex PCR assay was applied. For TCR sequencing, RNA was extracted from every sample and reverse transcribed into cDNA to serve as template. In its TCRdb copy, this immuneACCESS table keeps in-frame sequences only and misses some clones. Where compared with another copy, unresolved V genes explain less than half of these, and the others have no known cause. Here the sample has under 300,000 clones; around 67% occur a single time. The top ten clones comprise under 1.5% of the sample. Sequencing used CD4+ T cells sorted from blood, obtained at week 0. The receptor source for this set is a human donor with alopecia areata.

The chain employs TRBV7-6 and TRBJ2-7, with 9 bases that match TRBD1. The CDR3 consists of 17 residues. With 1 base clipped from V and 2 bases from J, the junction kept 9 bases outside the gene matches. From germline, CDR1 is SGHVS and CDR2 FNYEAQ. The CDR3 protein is CASSLGPPGQGTYEQYF. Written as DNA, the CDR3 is TGTGCCAGCAGCTTAGGTCCCCCGGGACAGGGAACCTACGAGCAGTACTTC.

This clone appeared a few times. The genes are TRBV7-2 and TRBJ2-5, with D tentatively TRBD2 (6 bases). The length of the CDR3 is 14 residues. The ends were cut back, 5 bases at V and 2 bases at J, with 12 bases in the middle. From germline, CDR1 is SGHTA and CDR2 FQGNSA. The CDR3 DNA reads TGTGCCAGCAGCGGTACCGGGACTCAAGAGACCCAGTACTTC. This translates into CASSGTGTQETQYF.

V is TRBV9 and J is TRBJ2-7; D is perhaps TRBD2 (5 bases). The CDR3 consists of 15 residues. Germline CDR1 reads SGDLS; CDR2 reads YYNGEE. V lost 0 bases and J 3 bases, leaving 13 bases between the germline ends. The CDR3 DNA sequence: TGTGCCAGCAGCGTAGATGGGGTAGGGAGCTACGAGCAGTACTTC. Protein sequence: CASSVDGVGSYEQYF.

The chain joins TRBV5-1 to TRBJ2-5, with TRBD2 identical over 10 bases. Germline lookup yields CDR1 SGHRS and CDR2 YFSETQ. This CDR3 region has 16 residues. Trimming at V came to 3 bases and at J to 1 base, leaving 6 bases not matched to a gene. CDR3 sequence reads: CASSSLAGATQETQYF. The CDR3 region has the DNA TGCGCCAGCAGCTCCCTAGCGGGGGCCACCCAAGAGACCCAGTACTTC.

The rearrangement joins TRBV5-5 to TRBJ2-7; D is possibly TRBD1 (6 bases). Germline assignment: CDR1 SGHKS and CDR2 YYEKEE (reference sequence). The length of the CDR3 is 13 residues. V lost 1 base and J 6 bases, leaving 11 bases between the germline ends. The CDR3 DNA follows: TGTGCCAGCAGCTTGACAGGGACCATCGAGCAGTACTTC. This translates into CASSLTGTIEQYF.

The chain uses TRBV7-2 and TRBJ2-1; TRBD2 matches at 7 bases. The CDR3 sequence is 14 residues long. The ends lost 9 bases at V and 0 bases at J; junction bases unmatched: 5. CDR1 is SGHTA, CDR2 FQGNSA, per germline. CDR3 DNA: TGTGCCAGTCAGCGGGGCGACTCCTACAATGAGCAGTTCTTC. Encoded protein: CASQRGDSYNEQFF. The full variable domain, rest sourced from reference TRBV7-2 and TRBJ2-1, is GAGVSQSPSNKVTEKGKDVELRCDPISGHTALYWYRQSLGQGLEFLIYFQGNSAPDKSGLPSDRFSAERTGGSVSTLTIQRTQQEDSAVYLCASQRGDSYNEQFFGPGTRLTVL.

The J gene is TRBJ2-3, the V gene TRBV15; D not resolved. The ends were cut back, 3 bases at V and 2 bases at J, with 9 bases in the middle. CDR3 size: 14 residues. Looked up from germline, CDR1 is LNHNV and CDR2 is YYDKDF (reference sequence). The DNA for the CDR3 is TGTGCCACCAGCAGCGGCAGTACCACAGATACGCAGTATTTT. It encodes CATSSGSTTDTQYF.

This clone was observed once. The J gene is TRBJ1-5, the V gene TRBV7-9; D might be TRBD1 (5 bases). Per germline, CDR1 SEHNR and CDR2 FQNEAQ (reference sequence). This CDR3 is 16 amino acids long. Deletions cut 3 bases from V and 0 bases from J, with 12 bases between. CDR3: CASSLGQGFSNQPQHF. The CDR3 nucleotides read TGTGCCAGCAGCTTGGGGCAGGGTTTTAGCAATCAGCCCCAGCATTTT.

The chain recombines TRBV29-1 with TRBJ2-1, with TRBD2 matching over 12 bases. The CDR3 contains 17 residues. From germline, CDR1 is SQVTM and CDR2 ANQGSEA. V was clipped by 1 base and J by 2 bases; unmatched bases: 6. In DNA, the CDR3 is TGCAGCGTTGAAGGACGACTAGCGGGGGACACCTACAATGAGCAGTTCTTC. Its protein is CSVEGRLAGDTYNEQFF.

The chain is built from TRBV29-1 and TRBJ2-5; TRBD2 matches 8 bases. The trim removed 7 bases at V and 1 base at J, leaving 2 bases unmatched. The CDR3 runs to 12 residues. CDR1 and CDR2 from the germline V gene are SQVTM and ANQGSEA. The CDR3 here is CSEGLAQETQYF. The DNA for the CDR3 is TGCAGCGAAGGACTAGCCCAAGAGACCCAGTACTTC. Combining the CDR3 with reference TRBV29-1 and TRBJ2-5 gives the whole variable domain SAVISQKPSRDICQRGTSLTIQCQVDSQVTMMFWYRQQPGQSLTLIATANQGSEATYESGFVIDKFPISRPNLTFSTLTVSNMSPEDSSIYLCSEGLAQETQYFGPGTRLLVL.

CDR3 sequence reads: CSVGRDREETQYF. The CDR3 DNA follows: TGCAGCGTTGGAAGGGACAGGGAAGAGACCCAGTACTTC. The genes are TRBV29-1 and TRBJ2-5, with 9 nucleotides matching TRBD1. J gave up 3 bases and V 4 bases, and 3 bases lay outside the gene matches. This CDR3 is 13 amino acids long. Germline CDR1 SQVTM, CDR2 ANQGSEA.

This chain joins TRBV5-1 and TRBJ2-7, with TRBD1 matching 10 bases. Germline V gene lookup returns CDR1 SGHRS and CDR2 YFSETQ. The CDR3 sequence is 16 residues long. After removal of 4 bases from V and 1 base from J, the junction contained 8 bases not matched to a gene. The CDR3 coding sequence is TGCGCCAGCAGCCTAACGACAGGGGGCTCATCCTACGAGCAGTACTTC. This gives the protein CASSLTTGGSSYEQYF.

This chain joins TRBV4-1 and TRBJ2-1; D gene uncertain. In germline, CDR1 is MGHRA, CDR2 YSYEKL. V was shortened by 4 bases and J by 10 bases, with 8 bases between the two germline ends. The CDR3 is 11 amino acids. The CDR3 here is CASSRKLEQFF. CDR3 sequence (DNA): TGCGCCAGCAGCCGAAAACTAGAGCAGTTCTTC.

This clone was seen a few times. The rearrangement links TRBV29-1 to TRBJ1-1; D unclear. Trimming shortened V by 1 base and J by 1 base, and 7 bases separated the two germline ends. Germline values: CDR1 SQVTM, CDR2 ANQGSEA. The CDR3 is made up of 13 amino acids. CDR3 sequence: CSVEGHKNTEAFF. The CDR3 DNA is TGCAGCGTTGAAGGTCATAAGAACACTGAAGCTTTCTTT.

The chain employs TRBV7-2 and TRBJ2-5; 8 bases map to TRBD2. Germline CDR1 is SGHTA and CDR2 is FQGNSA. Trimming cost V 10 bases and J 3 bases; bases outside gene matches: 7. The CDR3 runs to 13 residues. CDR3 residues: CATRNGGEETQYF. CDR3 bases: TGTGCCACCCGCAACGGGGGGGAAGAGACCCAGTACTTC.

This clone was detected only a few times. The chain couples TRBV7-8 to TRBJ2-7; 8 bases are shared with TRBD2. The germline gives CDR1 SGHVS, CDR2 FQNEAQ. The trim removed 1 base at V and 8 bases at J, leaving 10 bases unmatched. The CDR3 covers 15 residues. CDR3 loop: CASSLVVSGDYQQYF. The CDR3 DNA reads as TGTGCCAGCAGCTTAGTAGTTAGCGGGGACTATCAGCAGTACTTC.

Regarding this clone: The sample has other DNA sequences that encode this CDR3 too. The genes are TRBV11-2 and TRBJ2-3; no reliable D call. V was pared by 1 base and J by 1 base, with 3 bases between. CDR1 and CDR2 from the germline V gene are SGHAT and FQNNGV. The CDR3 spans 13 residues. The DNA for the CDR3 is TGTGCCAGCAGCTTAGCTGGCACAGATACGCAGTATTTT. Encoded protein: CASSLAGTDTQYF.

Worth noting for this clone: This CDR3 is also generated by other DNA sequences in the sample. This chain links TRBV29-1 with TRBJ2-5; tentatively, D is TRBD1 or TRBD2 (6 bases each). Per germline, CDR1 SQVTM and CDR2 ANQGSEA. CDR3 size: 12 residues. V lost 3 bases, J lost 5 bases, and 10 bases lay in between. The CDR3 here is CSVEGGSETQYF. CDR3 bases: TGCAGCGTTGAGGGGGGCTCGGAGACCCAGTACTTC.

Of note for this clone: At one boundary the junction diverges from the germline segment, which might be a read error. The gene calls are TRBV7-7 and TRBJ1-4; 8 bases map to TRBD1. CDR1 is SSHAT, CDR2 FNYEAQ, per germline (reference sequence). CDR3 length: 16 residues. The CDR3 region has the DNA TGTGCTAGCAGCCCCGACAGGGGATACATTAATGAAAAACTGTTTTTT. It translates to CASSPDRGYINEKLFF. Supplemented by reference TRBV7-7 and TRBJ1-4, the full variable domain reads GAGVSQSPRYKVTKRGQDVTLRCDPISSHATLYWYQQALGQGPEFLTYFNYEAQPDKSGLPSDRFSAERPEGSISTLTIQRTEQRDSAMYRCASSPDRGYINEKLFFGSGTQLSVL.

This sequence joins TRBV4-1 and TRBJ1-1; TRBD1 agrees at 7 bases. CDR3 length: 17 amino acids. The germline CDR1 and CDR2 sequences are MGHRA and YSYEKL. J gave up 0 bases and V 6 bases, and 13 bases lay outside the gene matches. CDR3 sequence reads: CASSLAGQTILNTEAFF. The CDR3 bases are TGCGCCAGCAGTCTAGCGGGACAGACGATTTTGAACACTGAAGCTTTCTTT.

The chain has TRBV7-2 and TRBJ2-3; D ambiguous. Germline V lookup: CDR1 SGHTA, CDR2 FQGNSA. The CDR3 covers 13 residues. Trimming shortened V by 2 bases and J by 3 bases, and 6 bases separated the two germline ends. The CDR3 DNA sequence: TGTGCCAGCAGCTTATTAGGGACAGATACGCAGTATTTT. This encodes CASSLLGTDTQYF.

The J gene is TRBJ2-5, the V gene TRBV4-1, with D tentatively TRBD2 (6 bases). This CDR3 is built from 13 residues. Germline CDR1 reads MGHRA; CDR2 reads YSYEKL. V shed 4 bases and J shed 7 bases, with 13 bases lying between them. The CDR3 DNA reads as TGCGCCAGCAGCCCCGTAGCGGAACGGACCCAGTACTTC. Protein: CASSPVAERTQYF.

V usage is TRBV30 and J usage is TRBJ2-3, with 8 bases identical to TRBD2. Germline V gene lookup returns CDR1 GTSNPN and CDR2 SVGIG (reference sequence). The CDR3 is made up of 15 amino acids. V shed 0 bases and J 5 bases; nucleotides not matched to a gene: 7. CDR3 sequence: CAWSVLAAGGDTQYF. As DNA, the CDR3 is TGTGCCTGGAGTGTACTAGCGGCGGGGGGAGATACGCAGTATTTT.

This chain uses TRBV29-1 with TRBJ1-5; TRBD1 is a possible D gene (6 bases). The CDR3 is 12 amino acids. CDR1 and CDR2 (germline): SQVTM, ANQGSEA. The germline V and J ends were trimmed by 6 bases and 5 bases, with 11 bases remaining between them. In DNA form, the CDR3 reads TGCAGCGTGGGACACAGGGATCAGCCCCAGCATTTT. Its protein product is CSVGHRDQPQHF. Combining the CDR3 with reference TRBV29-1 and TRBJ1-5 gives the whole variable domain SAVISQKPSRDICQRGTSLTIQCQVDSQVTMMFWYRQQPGQSLTLIATANQGSEATYESGFVIDKFPISRPNLTFSTLTVSNMSPEDSSIYLCSVGHRDQPQHFGDGTRLSIL.

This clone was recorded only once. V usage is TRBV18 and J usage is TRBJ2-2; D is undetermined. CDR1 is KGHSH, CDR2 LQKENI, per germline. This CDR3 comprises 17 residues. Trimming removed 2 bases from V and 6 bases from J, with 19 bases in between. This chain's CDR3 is CASSPVLRNPLPGELFF. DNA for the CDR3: TGTGCCAGCTCACCAGTCCTTAGGAATCCTCTACCCGGGGAGCTGTTTTTT.